This note documents a single T cell receptor (beta chain) sequence. Donors in Cohort 3 counted as recovered after two negative PCRs, clearance, or symptom resolution. Clones were read by immunoSEQ multiplex PCR, and TCRdb kept only the in-frame ones, dropping some. The sample shows some 310,000 clones, under 90% of them seen only once. The V end was cut by 6 bases, the J end by 5 bases, with 6 bases between. The CDR3 loop spans 10 amino acids. The germline V gene encodes CDR1 DFQATT and CDR2 SNEGSKA (reference sequence). The data were taken from a study of blood T cell repertoires in COVID-19. Looking at the study overall: Sites in the United States, Italy and Spain provided acute and convalescent COVID-19 samples.

This clonotype was sampled from a woman aged 25 to 39 who had recovered from COVID-19. The chain uses TRBV20-1 and TRBJ2-3; no definite D call. Sequenced sample: PBMCs or T cells enriched from blood (not recorded which). The CDR3 DNA reads TGCAGTGCCCGAGTAGATACGCAGTATTTT. Translating it yields CSARVDTQYF.